This T cell receptor beta chain stems from a study of T cell repertoires in cytomegalovirus infection. About the study: CMV infection together with matching HLA type was indicated by public TCR beta signatures. Broader study findings: HLA-C-restricted CMV-specific TCR beta clonotypes were dominant in the ex vivo response. CMV carriers with the relevant HLA were identified by cumulative public TCR beta family frequency.

TCRdb analysed the reads with MiXCR anew, one entry per CDR3 protein. The sample records fewer than 400,000 distinct CDR3 sequences, around 18% being singletons. V dropped 5 bases and J dropped 0 bases, with 7 bases sitting between them. CDR1 is SGHVS and CDR2 is FNYEAQ in the germline V gene. CDR3 size: 13 residues. This clonotype came up many times. Its antigen is still unknown. Sample: PBMCs. This sequence joins TRBV7-6 and TRBJ2-5; unclear D gene. This sequence originates from a human donor in good health (CMV status not recorded). Some clones in this sample may be carry-over from other donors' samples. CDR3 region: CASSPTYQETQYF. The DNA of the CDR3 is TGTGCCAGCAGCCCCACGTACCAAGAGACCCAGTACTTC.